A selection of T cell receptor beta chains follows, all from one sample in a study of early T cells in non-severe SARS-CoV-2 infection. TCRdb re-called the 5' RACE reads through MiXCR, storing one row per CDR3 protein. The sample lists roughly 88,000 distinct CDR3 sequences, approximately 15% occurring once. Sequenced input: whole blood. These receptors were taken from an adult who was a healthcare worker with PCR-confirmed SARS-CoV-2 infection or an uninfected control (not recorded which). The CDR3 runs from the conserved cysteine through the conserved F or W. The D gene is left open where the match is weak. A clone size is listed for some rows: how often the clone was seen (once, few, many), or a class if it is expanded.

J: TRBJ2-3; V: TRBV27; size: NA; D: NA; DNA: TGTGCCAGCAGCCGCCCCTCTTCAGATACGCAGTATTTT; CDR3: CASSRPSSDTQYF
J: TRBJ2-3; V: TRBV29-1; size: few; D: TRBD1; DNA: TGCAGCGCCGAGGGGTACAGGGGATCTGCAGATACGCAGTATTTT; CDR3: CSAEGYRGSADTQYF
J: TRBJ2-1; V: TRBV28; size: many; D: TRBD2; DNA: TGTGCCAGCAGTTTCCTAGCGGGGAGCTCCTACAATGAGCAGTTCTTC; CDR3: CASSFLAGSSYNEQFF
J: TRBJ2-3; V: TRBV14; size: NA; D: TRBD2; DNA: TGTGCCAGCAGCCAAGTAGAGCTAGCGGGTACGCAGTATTTT; CDR3: CASSQVELAGTQYF
J: TRBJ1-2; V: TRBV19; size: few; D: NA; DNA: TGTGCCAGTAGTATAGTGACAGATGGCTATGGCTACACCTTC; CDR3: CASSIVTDGYGYTF
J: TRBJ1-5; V: TRBV6-2/TRBV6-3; size: few; D: NA; DNA: TGTGCCAGCGGGCAGGGGTATAGCAATCAGCCCCAGCATTTT; CDR3: CASGQGYSNQPQHF
J: TRBJ2-7; V: TRBV28; size: NA; D: NA; DNA: TGTGCCAGCAGTCGTCTCGGGCCCGTTCATGAGCAGTACTTC; CDR3: CASSRLGPVHEQYF
J: TRBJ2-5; V: TRBV11-2; size: many; D: TRBD1; DNA: TGTGCCAGCAGCTTAGATGGGACAGGACAAGAGACCCAGTACTTC; CDR3: CASSLDGTGQETQYF
J: TRBJ2-1; V: TRBV5-1; size: NA; D: NA; DNA: TGCGCCAGCAGGGAGGGGACCTCCTACAATGAGCAGTTCTTC; CDR3: CASREGTSYNEQFF
J: TRBJ2-1; V: TRBV9; size: many; D: NA; DNA: TGTGCCAGCAGCGTAGGGAATTCCTACAATGAGCAGTTCTTC; CDR3: CASSVGNSYNEQFF
J: TRBJ2-7; V: TRBV11-2; size: NA; D: NA; DNA: TGTGCCAGCAGCCCAGATGGGGGTTACTCCTACGAGCAGTACTTC; CDR3: CASSPDGGYSYEQYF
J: TRBJ2-7; V: TRBV7-2; size: few; D: TRBD1; DNA: TGTGCCAGCAGCTTACAGGGACAGGGTCTCTCCGAGCAGTACTTC; CDR3: CASSLQGQGLSEQYF
J: TRBJ2-3; V: TRBV29-1; size: NA; D: TRBD2; DNA: TGCAGCGTTGAAGATCCGGCTAGCGGGGGGGCCGTCGATACGCAGTATTTT; CDR3: CSVEDPASGGAVDTQYF
J: TRBJ2-2; V: TRBV29-1; size: NA; D: NA; DNA: TGCAGCGTTGCGCCTACGACCGGGGAGCTGTTTTTT; CDR3: CSVAPTTGELFF
J: TRBJ2-7; V: TRBV2; size: NA; D: TRBD1; DNA: TGTGCCAGCAGTGGAAATTCCGGGACAGGTACCTACGAGCAGTACTTC; CDR3: CASSGNSGTGTYEQYF
J: TRBJ1-1; V: TRBV5-1; size: NA; D: TRBD1; DNA: TGCGCCAGCAGCTTTTTCCGGGACAGCGGCACTGAAGCTTTCTTT; CDR3: CASSFFRDSGTEAFF
J: TRBJ2-7; V: TRBV28; size: NA; D: NA; DNA: TGTGCCAGCAGTTTGAACAGCGGGTTTGGTCAGTACTTC; CDR3: CASSLNSGFGQYF
J: TRBJ2-1; V: TRBV7-9; size: many; D: TRBD1; DNA: TGTGCCAGCAGCTTCCGGACAGGGATGAATGAGCAGTTCTTC; CDR3: CASSFRTGMNEQFF
J: TRBJ2-2; V: TRBV20-1; size: NA; D: NA; DNA: TGCAGTGCTAGAGTGTGGTCAGCGAACACCGGGGAGCTGTTTTTT; CDR3: CSARVWSANTGELFF
J: TRBJ1-2; V: TRBV28; size: NA; D: TRBD1; DNA: TGTGCCAGCCGCCTTATAGGACAGGGGAACTATGGCTACACCTTC; CDR3: CASRLIGQGNYGYTF
J: TRBJ1-1; V: TRBV10-3; size: few; D: NA; DNA: TGTGCCATCAGACGGACGGGTGAAGACACTGAAGCTTTCTTT; CDR3: CAIRRTGEDTEAFF
J: TRBJ2-3; V: TRBV29-1; size: many; D: NA; DNA: TGCAGCGTTTTGCCGGGAGATACGCAGTATTTT; CDR3: CSVLPGDTQYF
J: TRBJ2-7; V: TRBV7-9; size: NA; D: NA; DNA: TGTGCCAGCAGCTCAGGAGGTTGGGGACCCACCTACGAGCAGTACTTC; CDR3: CASSSGGWGPTYEQYF
J: TRBJ2-3; V: TRBV7-9; size: few; D: NA; DNA: TGTGCCAGCAGCCCCCCCGCCCTCACAGATACGCAGTATTTT; CDR3: CASSPPALTDTQYF
J: TRBJ2-5; V: TRBV20-1; size: NA; D: TRBD1; DNA: TGCAGTGCTGACACGGACAGGCTCACCCAAGAGACCCAGTACTTC; CDR3: CSADTDRLTQETQYF
J: TRBJ1-6; V: TRBV4-3; size: few; D: TRBD1; DNA: TGCGCCAGCAGCCAATCTCCGGGACAGTATAATTCACCCCTCCACTTT; CDR3: CASSQSPGQYNSPLHF
J: TRBJ1-6; V: TRBV5-1; size: NA; D: NA; DNA: TGCGCCAGCAGCCCGAGGTCAGAGAGGAATTCACCCCTCCACTTT; CDR3: CASSPRSERNSPLHF
J: TRBJ1-1; V: TRBV2; size: few; D: NA; DNA: TGTGCCAGCAGTGAGGTAGGGGCGAACACTGAAGCTTTCTTT; CDR3: CASSEVGANTEAFF
J: TRBJ2-2; V: TRBV7-6; size: NA; D: NA; DNA: TGTGCCAGCAGCCCTGTCGAGAGCGGGGAGCTGTTTTTT; CDR3: CASSPVESGELFF
J: TRBJ1-3; V: TRBV5-1; size: NA; D: NA; DNA: TGCGCCAGCAGTTCGCATGGGACTGGAAACACCATATATTTT; CDR3: CASSSHGTGNTIYF
J: TRBJ2-5; V: TRBV3-1; size: few; D: TRBD2; DNA: TGTGCCAGCAGCCGAGACGGAGGGACTAGCGAGACCCAGTACTTC; CDR3: CASSRDGGTSETQYF
J: TRBJ2-2; V: TRBV7-6; size: NA; D: NA; DNA: TGTGCCAGCAGCCCCACCCGGACCGGCCCGGGCACCGGGGAGCTGTTTTTT; CDR3: CASSPTRTGPGTGELFF
J: TRBJ1-3; V: TRBV15; size: NA; D: NA; DNA: TGTGCCACCAGCAGTTTAGGGGCTGGAAACACCATATATTTT; CDR3: CATSSLGAGNTIYF
J: TRBJ1-2; V: TRBV12-5; size: few; D: NA; DNA: TGTGCTAGTGGTACAGAAGGGGGTGTCCGAGGCTACACCTTC; CDR3: CASGTEGGVRGYTF
J: TRBJ2-1; V: TRBV20-1; size: few; D: NA; DNA: TGCAGTGCTAGACAAAGGGGGGGAACCTACAATGAGCAGTTCTTC; CDR3: CSARQRGGTYNEQFF
J: TRBJ2-3; V: TRBV5-1; size: NA; D: TRBD2; DNA: TGCGCCAGCAGCTCCCTCGGGGGGGGCACAGATACGCAGTATTTT; CDR3: CASSSLGGGTDTQYF
J: TRBJ2-3; V: TRBV7-2; size: NA; D: NA; DNA: TGTGCCAGCAGCGCCCGCCCGGGTACGCAGTATTTT; CDR3: CASSARPGTQYF
J: TRBJ1-2; V: TRBV7-2; size: NA; D: TRBD1; DNA: TGTGCCAGCAACTTAGGACAGGGAGGCTATGGCTACACCTTC; CDR3: CASNLGQGGYGYTF
J: TRBJ1-1; V: TRBV2; size: few; D: NA; DNA: TGTGCCAGCAGTGGGGAGGGCGGTCGGGACACTGAAGCTTTCTTT; CDR3: CASSGEGGRDTEAFF